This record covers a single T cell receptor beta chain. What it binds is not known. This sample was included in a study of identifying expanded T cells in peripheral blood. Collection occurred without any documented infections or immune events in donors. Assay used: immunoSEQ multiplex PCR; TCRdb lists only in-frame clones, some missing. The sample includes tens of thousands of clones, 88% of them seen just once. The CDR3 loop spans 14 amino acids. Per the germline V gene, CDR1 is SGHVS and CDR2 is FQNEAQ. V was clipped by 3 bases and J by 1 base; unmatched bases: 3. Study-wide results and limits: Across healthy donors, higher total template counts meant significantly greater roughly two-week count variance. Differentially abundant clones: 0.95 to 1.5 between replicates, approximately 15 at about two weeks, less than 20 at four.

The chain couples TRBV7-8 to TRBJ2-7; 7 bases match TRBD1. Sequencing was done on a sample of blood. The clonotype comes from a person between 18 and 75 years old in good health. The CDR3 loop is CASSFGTVSYEQYF. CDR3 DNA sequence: TGTGCCAGCAGCTTCGGGACAGTGTCCTACGAGCAGTACTTC. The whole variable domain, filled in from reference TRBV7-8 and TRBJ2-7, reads GAGVSQSPRYKVAKRGQDVALRCDPISGHVSLFWYQQALGQGPEFLTYFQNEAQLDKSGLPSDRFFAERPEGSVSTLKIQRTQQEDSAVYLCASSFGTVSYEQYFGPGTRLTVT.